What follows are 28 T cell receptor beta chains derived from one specimen sequenced in a study of blood T cell repertoires in COVID-19. The repertoire was sequenced with immunoSEQ multiplex PCR; TCRdb's copy has only in-frame clones and lacks some. The table lists about 170,000 clones, 65% to 85% of them singletons. The specimen was peripheral blood. These receptors all stem from a woman of 80 years or more with active or convalescent COVID-19.

The sample holds one count of this clone. The chain carries TRBV21-1 and TRBJ1-5; the D segment call TRBD1 is taken from the table without a DNA check. TRBV21-1 is marked as a pseudogene. The CDR3 runs to 16 residues. DNA of the CDR3: TGTGCCAGCAGCAAAGGCCCGGTCAGGGTCAATCAGCCCCAGCATTTT. Amino acid sequence: CASSKGPVRVNQPQHF.

The chain carries TRBV27 and TRBJ1-2; possible D gene TRBD1, 5 bases. Germline V lookup: CDR1 MNHEY, CDR2 SMNVEV (reference sequence). This CDR3 is built from 13 residues. Trimming removed 7 bases at V and 6 bases at J, with 15 bases between. CDR3 DNA: TGTGCCAGCAAGCGGGACCTCATTGATGGCTACACCTTC. Protein product: CASKRDLIDGYTF.

A single count supports this clone. The chain is built from TRBV5-6 and TRBJ2-7; 14 bases agree with TRBD2. CDR1 SGHDT and CDR2 YYEEEE come from the germline V gene. This CDR3 is built from 16 residues. V trimming: 4 bases; J trimming: 2 bases; junction bases outside the gene matches: 5. CDR3 sequence: CASSGGTSGGAYEQYF. The CDR3 bases are TGTGCCAGCAGCGGCGGGACTAGCGGGGGAGCCTACGAGCAGTACTTC. Together with reference TRBV5-6 and TRBJ2-7, the CDR3 gives the full variable domain: DAGVTQSPTHLIKTRGQQVTLRCSPKSGHDTVSWYQQALGQGPQFIFQYYEEEERQRGNFPDRFSGHQFPNYSSELNVNALLLGDSALYLCASSGGTSGGAYEQYFGPGTRLTVT.

The chain recombines TRBV18 with TRBJ2-3, with 7 bases identical to TRBD1. Germline CDR1 KGHSH, CDR2 LQKENI. The ends lost 0 bases at V and 5 bases at J; junction bases unmatched: 5. CDR3 length: 15 residues. This CDR3 is CASSPPGTVIDTQYF. The CDR3 DNA reads as TGTGCCAGCTCACCACCAGGGACAGTAATAGATACGCAGTATTTT.

CDR3 protein: CASSYRDAGGTEAFF. The CDR3 DNA is TGTGCCAGCAGTTACCGCGACGCCGGGGGGACTGAAGCTTTCTTT. V usage is TRBV6-2 or TRBV6-3 and J usage is TRBJ1-1; tentative D call: TRBD1 (5 bases). Germline V gene sequence: CDR1 MNHEY, CDR2 SVGEGT. V dropped 2 bases and J dropped 5 bases, with 15 bases sitting between them. The CDR3 runs 15 residues.

The gene calls are TRBV5-6 and TRBJ2-1; the match to TRBD2 covers 12 bases. CDR1 SGHDT and CDR2 YYEEEE come from the germline V gene. The CDR3 contains 18 residues. V lost 0 bases, J lost 2 bases, and 6 bases stayed unmatched. The CDR3 loop reads CASSLVASGGVAYNEQFF. The CDR3 nucleotides read TGTGCCAGCAGCTTGGTGGCTAGCGGGGGGGTGGCCTACAATGAGCAGTTCTTC.

The gene calls are TRBV25-1 and TRBJ1-1, with D possibly matching TRBD1 (6 bases). This CDR3 spans 14 amino acids. The V end lost 5 bases, the J end lost 5 bases, and 15 bases lay between the germline ends. Germline lookup yields CDR1 MGHDK and CDR2 SYGVNS. The CDR3 here is CASSPVGQRTEAFF. The DNA for the CDR3 is TGTGCCAGCAGTCCCGTGGGACAAAGGACTGAAGCTTTCTTT.

The rearrangement links TRBV5-1 to TRBJ1-3; D gene unclear. V was shortened by 2 bases and J by 0 bases, with 6 bases between the two germline ends. The germline CDR1 and CDR2 sequences are SGHRS and YFSETQ. This CDR3 region has 14 residues. The CDR3 loop reads CASSLADSGNTIYF. The CDR3 DNA sequence: TGCGCCAGCAGCTTAGCGGACTCTGGAAACACCATATATTTT.

The chain links TRBV14 to TRBJ2-7; TRBD2 agrees at 11 bases. There are 21 residues in the CDR3. From germline, CDR1 is SGHDN and CDR2 FVKESK. The trim removed 0 bases at V and 5 bases at J, leaving 21 bases unmatched. CDR3: CASSQDLWGGRLAGIQDEQYF. CDR3 nucleotide sequence: TGTGCCAGCAGCCAAGATCTATGGGGGGGCCGACTAGCGGGGATTCAGGACGAGCAGTACTTC.

In this sample, this clone turned up a few times. The chain carries TRBV7-9 and TRBJ2-7; TRBD1 might be the D (7 bases). The CDR3 has 16 residues. The germline CDR1 and CDR2 sequences are SEHNR and FQNEAQ (reference sequence). V was trimmed by 3 bases and J by 0 bases, leaving 15 bases between them. In nucleotides, the CDR3 is TGTGCCAGCAGCTTCCACAGGGGACTGAGCTCCTACGAGCAGTACTTC. It is translated as CASSFHRGLSSYEQYF.

This chain connects TRBV5-1 to TRBJ2-7; TRBD1 might be the D (5 bases). This CDR3 is built from 14 residues. CDR1 is SGHRS, CDR2 YFSETQ, per germline. Trimming removed 4 bases at V and 0 bases at J, with 11 bases between. This CDR3 reads CASSQDTSSYEQYF. The CDR3 DNA is TGCGCCAGCAGCCAGGACACATCCTCCTACGAGCAGTACTTC.

The J gene is TRBJ2-5, the V gene TRBV29-1, with D possibly TRBD2 on 6 matching bases. Germline V gene sequence: CDR1 SQVTM, CDR2 ANQGSEA. The CDR3 runs to 14 residues. Trimming shortened V by 7 bases and J by 4 bases, and 19 bases separated the two germline ends. The CDR3 DNA follows: TGCAGCGCCCTTCTGGAGGGGCGCGCAGAGACCCAGTACTTC. As protein: CSALLEGRAETQYF. Together with reference TRBV29-1 and TRBJ2-5, the CDR3 gives the full variable domain: SAVISQKPSRDICQRGTSLTIQCQVDSQVTMMFWYRQQPGQSLTLIATANQGSEATYESGFVIDKFPISRPNLTFSTLTVSNMSPEDSSIYLCSALLEGRAETQYFGPGTRLLVL.

The chain couples TRBV3-1 (or the pseudogene TRBV3-2) to TRBJ1-5; 11 bases fit TRBD1. This CDR3 comprises 19 residues. The V gene's germline CDR1 is LGHDT and CDR2 YNNKEL (reference sequence). V lost 1 base to trimming and J lost 0 bases; unmatched junction nucleotides: 8. The CDR3 loop is CASSQGLGQGVVSNQPQHF. The CDR3 DNA is TGTGCCAGCAGCCAAGGTTTGGGACAGGGGGTTGTTAGCAATCAGCCCCAGCATTTT.

The chain recombines TRBV14 with TRBJ2-7; 8 nucleotides line up with TRBD1. Germline CDR1 SGHDN, CDR2 FVKESK. This CDR3 is 13 amino acids long. V was pared by 5 bases and J by 4 bases, with 4 bases of the junction left unmatched. CDR3 DNA sequence: TGTGCCAGCAGCACTACAGGGGGATACGAGCAGTACTTC. Its protein is CASSTTGGYEQYF.

The chain has TRBV15 and TRBJ2-6; no firm D call. The CDR3 is made up of 15 amino acids. In germline, CDR1 is LNHNV, CDR2 YYDKDF (reference sequence). Trimming removed 5 bases at V and 3 bases at J, with 11 bases between. The CDR3 protein is CATSPPRYGANVLTF. In nucleotides, the CDR3 is TGTGCCACCAGCCCCCCCCGGTATGGGGCCAACGTCCTGACTTTC.

The chain is built from TRBV9 and TRBJ2-3; no reliable D call. Germline V lookup: CDR1 SGDLS, CDR2 YYNGEE. V was pared by 0 bases and J by 5 bases, with 4 bases between. The CDR3 covers 12 residues. Here the CDR3 reads CASSVVGDTQYF. Here the CDR3 DNA reads TGTGCCAGCAGCGTAGTCGGAGATACGCAGTATTTT.

This clone was observed at least ten times. The sample has other DNA sequences that encode this CDR3 too. The chain couples TRBV10-3 to TRBJ1-2, with a possible D match to TRBD1 (5 bases). The CDR3 length is 14 residues. Germline loops: CDR1 ENHRY, CDR2 SYGVKD. V lost 0 bases, J lost 5 bases, and 10 bases lay in between. DNA for the CDR3: TGTGCCATCAGTGAGTCTGATAGGGGATATGGCTACACCTTC. Translation: CAISESDRGYGYTF.

The genes are TRBV4-3 and TRBJ2-5; 11 nucleotides align to TRBD2. The germline V gene has CDR1 LGHNA and CDR2 YSLEER. J was trimmed by 5 bases and V by 1 base; bases with no gene match: 0. The CDR3 spans 14 residues. CDR3 nucleotides: TGCGCCAGCAGCCAAGGACTAGCGGGGGAGACCCAGTACTTC. This translates into CASSQGLAGETQYF.

This chain connects TRBV3-1 (or the pseudogene TRBV3-2) to TRBJ1-2, with D possibly matching TRBD1 (6 bases). The V and J ends lost 2 bases and 8 bases respectively, with 9 bases between them. Germline lookup yields CDR1 LGHDT and CDR2 YNNKEL (reference sequence). There are 12 residues in the CDR3. CDR3 residues: CASSQSTGGYTF. The DNA of the CDR3 is TGTGCCAGCAGCCAATCGACAGGAGGCTACACCTTC.

CDR3 nucleotide sequence: TGTGCCACTCTGGACAGGGCGGTTTTTAATGAAAAACTGTTTTTT. Its protein is CATLDRAVFNEKLFF. This chain uses TRBV28 with TRBJ1-4; 8 bases align to TRBD1. The CDR3 length is 15 residues. From germline, CDR1 is MDHEN and CDR2 SYDVKM. The V segment lost 10 bases and the J segment 4 bases; nucleotides outside the gene matches: 11.

This clone was detected once. The chain recombines TRBV5-1 with TRBJ2-3; TRBD1 matches at 10 bases. Trimming took 0 bases from V and 4 from J; bases not matched to a gene: 5. Germline loops: CDR1 SGHRS, CDR2 YFSETQ. This CDR3 has 16 residues. CDR3 sequence: CASSLASTGGSDTQYF. The CDR3 DNA sequence: TGCGCCAGCAGCTTGGCCTCGACAGGGGGCTCAGATACGCAGTATTTT.

This clone occurred a few times. CDR3 loop: CASSQGGTGYTF. The CDR3 DNA reads as TGTGCCAGCAGCCAAGGGGGCACGGGCTACACCTTC. The rearrangement joins TRBV6-5 to TRBJ1-2, with TRBD1 identical over 7 bases. CDR1 and CDR2 (germline): MNHEY, SVGAGI. The CDR3 extends over 12 amino acids. V gave up 6 bases and J gave up 8 bases; unmatched junction bases: 6.

On this clone: The same CDR3 arises from other DNA sequences in this sample as well. The chain is built from TRBV5-1 and TRBJ2-3; D not certain. Germline V gene data show CDR1 as SGHRS and CDR2 as YFSETQ. V lost 4 bases and J 0 bases, leaving 3 bases between the germline ends. The CDR3 consists of 12 residues. CDR3 nucleotides: TGCGCCAGCAGCCCGAGCACAGATACGCAGTATTTT. This sequence encodes CASSPSTDTQYF.

This clone was seen more than once but under ten times. The chain recombines TRBV6-5 with TRBJ2-2; D is perhaps TRBD1 (6 bases). Germline values: CDR1 MNHEY, CDR2 SVGAGI. There are 15 residues in the CDR3. Trimming stripped 6 bases from V and 2 bases from J, with 13 bases between. CDR3 DNA: TGTGCCAGCAGAACCGGGACAAGCAACACCGGGGAGCTGTTTTTT. It is translated as CASRTGTSNTGELFF.

V and J are TRBV5-1 and TRBJ2-7; 7 bases map to TRBD1. Germline V gene lookup returns CDR1 SGHRS and CDR2 YFSETQ. V dropped 2 bases and J dropped 4; count of bases not matched to a gene: 9. The CDR3 covers 15 residues. The CDR3 DNA reads as TGCGCCAGCAGCTTCGGACAGGTGGGTCTATACGAGCAGTACTTC. Its translation is CASSFGQVGLYEQYF.

This clone has just a few counts. CDR3 nucleotides: TGTGCCAGCAGCTTAGTGGCAGGGGGCTCGGGGGAGCTGTTTTTT. Its translation: CASSLVAGGSGELFF. This chain uses TRBV11-2 with TRBJ2-2, with 8 bases lining up with TRBD1. The J segment lost 8 bases and the V segment lost 1 base, leaving 6 bases of the junction unmatched. The CDR3 sequence is 15 residues long. Germline loops: CDR1 SGHAT, CDR2 FQNNGV.

The rearrangement joins TRBV14 to TRBJ2-1; D perhaps matches TRBD1 (6 bases). The V gene lost 2 bases and the J gene lost 4 bases, with 12 bases spanning the gap. The V gene's germline CDR1 is SGHDN and CDR2 FVKESK. The CDR3 covers 15 residues. CDR3 sequence (DNA): TGTGCCAGCAGCCAATATGGGGGCCTGTACAATGAGCAGTTCTTC. Its protein is CASSQYGGLYNEQFF.

The gene calls are TRBV6-5 and TRBJ1-1, with TRBD1 matching over 8 bases. V was clipped by 7 bases and J by 5 bases; unmatched bases: 12. CDR3 size: 15 residues. Germline V gives CDR1 MNHEY, CDR2 SVGAGI. As DNA, the CDR3 is TGTGCCAGCAAACCAGAGAGACAGGGGTCAACTGAAGCTTTCTTT. Translating it yields CASKPERQGSTEAFF.